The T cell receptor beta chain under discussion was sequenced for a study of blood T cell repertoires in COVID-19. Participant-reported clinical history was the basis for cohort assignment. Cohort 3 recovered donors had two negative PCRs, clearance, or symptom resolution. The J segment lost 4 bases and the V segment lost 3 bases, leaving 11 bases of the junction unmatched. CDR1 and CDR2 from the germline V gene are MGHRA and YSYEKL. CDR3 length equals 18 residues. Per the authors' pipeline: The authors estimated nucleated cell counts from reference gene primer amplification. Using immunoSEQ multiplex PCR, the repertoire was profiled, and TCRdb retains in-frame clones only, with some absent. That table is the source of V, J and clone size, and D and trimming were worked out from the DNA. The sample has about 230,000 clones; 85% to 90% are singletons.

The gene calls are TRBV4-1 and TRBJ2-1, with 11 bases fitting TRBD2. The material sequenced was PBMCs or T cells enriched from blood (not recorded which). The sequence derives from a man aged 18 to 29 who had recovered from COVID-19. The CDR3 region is CASSQLGHLAGGYNEQFF. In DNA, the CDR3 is TGCGCCAGCAGCCAGCTCGGGCACCTAGCGGGAGGATACAATGAGCAGTTCTTC.